Listed below are T cell receptor beta chains from one sample, sequenced in a study of blood T cell repertoires in COVID-19. Some clones are missing from TCRdb's copy, which holds only in-frame ones; the method was immunoSEQ multiplex PCR. The sample consists of approximately 150,000 clones, 81% of them appearing once. The sample consisted of PBMCs or T cells enriched from blood (not recorded which). These receptors were taken from a woman aged 40 to 50 with acute COVID-19. The conserved cysteine and the conserved F or W are not part of the CDR3 here.

CDR3: ASSPQVGTTGHEQY; V: TRBV18; J: TRBJ2-7
CDR3: ASSLKPRVNTEAF; V: TRBV27; J: TRBJ1-1
CDR3: ASSRGQGAYEQY; V: TRBV19; J: TRBJ2-7
CDR3: ASSFAGTGNYT; V: TRBV5-1; J: TRBJ1-2
CDR3: ASSQLLAGFPTDTQY; V: TRBV4-1; J: TRBJ2-3
CDR3: ASSQDTGGTGELF; V: TRBV7-7; J: TRBJ2-2
CDR3: ASSLAPGDGYT; V: TRBV7-2; J: TRBJ1-2
CDR3: ASSDPGVGTDTQY; V: TRBV2; J: TRBJ2-3
CDR3: ASSTDRVLTEAF; V: TRBV19; J: TRBJ1-1
CDR3: ASRQGGEQPQH; V: TRBV2; J: TRBJ1-5
CDR3: ASVRQGGGNTIY; V: TRBV12-5; J: TRBJ1-3
CDR3: ASSQAGDEQF; V: TRBV4-1; J: TRBJ2-1
CDR3: ASSLALAMGQETQY; V: TRBV5-1; J: TRBJ2-5
CDR3: ASKSLGTTGFGYT; V: TRBV2; J: TRBJ1-2
CDR3: ASSQDRGTRTTDTQY; V: TRBV4-1; J: TRBJ2-3
CDR3: ASSPDRWLATSYEQY; V: TRBV19; J: TRBJ2-7
CDR3: ASSLVGARGAEAF; V: TRBV5-1; J: TRBJ1-1
CDR3: ASSYATGFETQY; V: TRBV27; J: TRBJ2-5
CDR3: ASSFTGEQY; V: TRBV12-3/TRBV12-4; J: TRBJ2-7
CDR3: ASRCVHSNQPQH; V: TRBV6-9; J: TRBJ1-5
CDR3: ASSRQGVNEQF; V: TRBV18; J: TRBJ2-1
CDR3: ASSLGRWDSGNTIY; V: TRBV3-1/TRBV3-2; J: TRBJ1-3
CDR3: ASSAEDEQF; V: TRBV11-1; J: TRBJ2-1